Included here is one T cell receptor (beta chain) sequence, with context. Germline CDR1 reads GTSNPN; CDR2 reads SVGIG (reference sequence). The ends lost 5 bases at V and 8 bases at J; junction bases unmatched: 17. The CDR3 runs 15 residues. Clones were sequenced by immunoSEQ multiplex PCR, and TCRdb holds only the in-frame ones, with some missing. The table shows some 40,000 clones, with about 90% occurring only once. The data originate from a study of T cell changes during pregnancy in multiple sclerosis. The input for sequencing was CD4+ T cells from peripheral blood mononuclear cells, taken in the second trimester of pregnancy. The TCR originated in a female donor with multiple sclerosis, enrolled in a pregnancy study. This chain uses TRBV30 with TRBJ1-2, with 7 positions matching TRBD1. The CDR3 DNA sequence: TGTGCCTGGGGAGCTGGGAACAGGGGAAGAGGGGGCTACACCTTC. It encodes CAWGAGNRGRGGYTF.